This T cell receptor (beta chain) was identified during a study of T cell responses to AZD1222 COVID-19 vaccine. Only in-frame clones appear in the TCRdb table, and some are missing; sequencing was by immunoSEQ multiplex PCR. The data show approximately 130,000 clones, 90% to 95% seen once. The sequences come from peripheral blood, collected on day 0 of AZD1222 vaccination. This clonotype was obtained from an adult in good health.

CDR3 region: CASSQSKRPQHF. In nucleotides, the CDR3 is TGTGCCAGCAGCCAGAGTAAGAGGCCCCAGCATTTT. V is TRBV28 and J is TRBJ1-5; no clear D. Germline loops: CDR1 MDHEN, CDR2 SYDVKM. V shed 6 bases and J shed 9 bases, with 12 bases lying between them. This CDR3 is built from 12 residues.